The rows below give T cell receptor beta chains drawn from one sample of a study of TIL therapy for anti-PD-1-resistant metastatic lung cancer. Clones were read by immunoSEQ multiplex PCR, and TCRdb kept only the in-frame ones, dropping some. This table holds tens of thousands of clones, around 79% found once. Here the sequenced sample was blood, taken at baseline. Source of these receptors: a woman aged 25 to 80 with non-small cell lung cancer. The CDR3 runs from the conserved cysteine through the conserved F or W. A D gene is named only where the DNA matches it firmly. Clone size is shown for a subset of rows, as once, few, many or a class of expanded clone.

D gene	V gene	J gene	clone size	CDR3 protein	CDR3 DNA
TRBD1	TRBV9	TRBJ1-2	NA	CASSTARTGSLSNYGYTF	TGTGCCAGCAGCACCGCCCGGACAGGGAGCCTGTCTAACTATGGCTACACCTTC
NA	TRBV7-9	TRBJ1-1	NA	CASSLIQENTEAFF	TGTGCCAGCAGCTTAATTCAGGAAAACACTGAAGCTTTCTTT
NA	TRBV6-5	TRBJ2-3	NA	CASTSPGAGDTQYF	TGTGCCAGCACCTCGCCGGGGGCAGGGGATACGCAGTATTTT
NA	TRBV18	TRBJ1-2	NA	CASSPAGTRGYTF	TGTGCCAGCTCACCCGCCGGGACACGGGGCTACACCTTC
NA	TRBV4-1	TRBJ1-5	NA	CASSLGNQPQHF	TGCGCCAGCAGCCTGGGGAATCAGCCCCAGCATTTT
TRBD2	TRBV11-2	TRBJ2-1	NA	CASSLGRLAGLYNEQFF	TGTGCCAGCAGCTTAGGGAGACTAGCGGGGTTGTACAATGAGCAGTTCTTC
NA	TRBV6-5	TRBJ1-2	NA	CASSFAGQSGYTF	TGTGCCAGCAGTTTCGCGGGGCAGAGTGGCTACACCTTC
TRBD1	TRBV6-6	TRBJ1-2	few	CASSHSDREGYGYTF	TGTGCCAGCAGCCATTCGGACAGGGAGGGGTATGGCTACACCTTC
TRBD1	TRBV7-2	TRBJ1-3	NA	CASSLYMMQTGVIGNTIYF	TGTGCCAGCAGCTTATACATGATGCAGACAGGGGTTATTGGAAACACCATATATTTT
NA	TRBV7-2	TRBJ1-2	NA	CASSLANYGYTF	TGTGCCAGCAGCTTAGCGAACTATGGCTACACCTTC
NA	TRBV28	TRBJ1-1	NA	CASSLLLEGNTEAFF	TGTGCCAGCAGTTTATTATTAGAGGGGAACACTGAAGCTTTCTTT
NA	TRBV6-1	TRBJ1-1	NA	CASHQDENTEAFF	TGTGCCAGCCATCAGGACGAAAACACTGAAGCTTTCTTT
TRBD2	TRBV7-3	TRBJ2-3	NA	CASSRATGTSGRNTQYF	TGTGCCAGCAGCCGAGCAACCGGGACTAGCGGGAGAAATACGCAGTATTTT
NA	TRBV2	TRBJ1-4	NA	CASSAQDEKLFF	TGTGCCAGCAGTGCCCAGGATGAAAAACTGTTTTTT
NA	TRBV2	TRBJ1-1	few	CASSGARRNTEAFF	TGTGCCAGCAGCGGGGCCCGGAGAAACACTGAAGCTTTCTTT
TRBD1	TRBV6-5	TRBJ1-2	NA	CASSNWDRRDGYTF	TGTGCCAGCAGTAATTGGGACAGGCGGGATGGCTACACCTTC
NA	TRBV20-1	TRBJ1-3	NA	CSALSGNTIYF	TGCAGTGCCCTATCCGGAAACACCATATATTTT
TRBD1	TRBV6-5	TRBJ1-2	NA	CASRPQGARGYGYTF	TGTGCCAGCAGGCCGCAGGGGGCGCGCGGCTATGGCTACACCTTC
TRBD1	TRBV7-2	TRBJ2-4	NA	CASSLDRGRNIQYF	TGTGCCAGCAGCTTAGACAGGGGCCGAAACATTCAGTACTTC
NA	TRBV10-3	TRBJ2-7	NA	CAISDLTYYEQYF	TGTGCCATCAGTGATCTGACCTACTACGAGCAGTACTTC
NA	TRBV18	TRBJ2-1	NA	CASSPQLDSKGNEQFF	TGTGCCAGCTCACCACAACTCGACTCCAAGGGCAATGAGCAGTTCTTC
NA	TRBV6-5	TRBJ1-1	NA	CASSVLSEAFF	TGTGCCAGCAGCGTCTTATCTGAAGCTTTCTTT
NA	TRBV5-6	TRBJ1-2	NA	CASSQRNRDRYGYTF	TGTGCCAGCAGCCAAAGAAACAGGGACCGTTATGGCTACACCTTC
TRBD2	TRBV7-2	TRBJ2-3	NA	CASSLAGAGGPTDTQYF	TGTGCCAGCAGCTTAGCGGGGGCGGGGGGCCCCACAGATACGCAGTATTTT
NA	TRBV6-1	TRBJ1-2	NA	CASSEWRESGYGYTF	TGTGCCAGCAGTGAATGGAGGGAAAGCGGCTATGGCTACACCTTC
TRBD1	TRBV2	TRBJ1-1	NA	CASSRDSVMNTEAFF	TGTGCCAGCAGCCGGGACAGCGTCATGAACACTGAAGCTTTCTTT
NA	TRBV5-5	TRBJ2-7	once	CASSLGGAVTF	TGTGCCAGCAGCTTGGGGGGGGCAGTGACCTTC
NA	TRBV10-3	TRBJ1-3	NA	CAIIGGPTDTIYF	TGTGCCATCATAGGGGGGCCAACGGACACCATATATTTT